These T cell receptor beta chains were read from a single sample in a study of blood T cells in healthy people across ages. MiXCR was run by TCRdb on the 5' RACE reads, yielding one entry per CDR3 protein. The sample lists hundreds of thousands of distinct CDR3 sequences, roughly 50% seen once, with approximately 37% in the top ten. Sequenced input: blood. The receptors were gathered from a man in his 60s in good health. Both conserved end residues are part of each CDR3. The D gene is left open where the match is weak. The size field is filled for only some rows; it gives once, few, many or a size class.

>-|TRBD1|TRBV3-1|TRBJ2-6
TGTGCCAGCAGCCAGATGACAGGGGTGGCCAACGTCCTGACTTTC
CASSQMTGVANVLTF
>-|-|TRBV28|TRBJ2-3
TGTGCCAGCAGTTCCCCGGGGGCAGGAGCCAGCACAGATACACAGTATTTT
CASSSPGAGASTDTQYF
>-|-|TRBV2|TRBJ2-5
TGTGCCAGCAGATCGGAGACCCAGTACTTC
CASRSETQYF
>-|TRBD1|TRBV4-1|TRBJ2-7
TGCGCCAGCAGCCAAAGGGGCGGGACAGGGATAAGCGAGCAGTACTTC
CASSQRGGTGISEQYF
>-|-|TRBV5-1|TRBJ2-5
TGCGCCAGCAGCCCATCAGACCGCTGGAAAAGGGAGACCCAGTACTTC
CASSPSDRWKRETQYF
>-|TRBD1|TRBV5-5|TRBJ2-5
TGTGCCAGCAAATGGGACAGGGGCGCAGAGACCCAGTACTTC
CASKWDRGAETQYF
>few|TRBD1|TRBV6-4|TRBJ2-1
TGTGCCAGCAGTCGGACAGGGGGCGGTGAGCAGTTCTTC
CASSRTGGGEQFF
>few|TRBD2|TRBV20-1|TRBJ2-1
TGCAGTGCTGTAGCGGGGATTTACAATGAGCAGTTCTTC
CSAVAGIYNEQFF
>few|TRBD1|TRBV28|TRBJ1-2
TGTGCCAGCCAGGACAGGGTGACCTATGGCTACACCTTC
CASQDRVTYGYTF
>-|-|TRBV20-1|TRBJ1-2
TGCAGTGCTAGACACCCCAGGGAAAGTGAAGGCTACACCTTC
CSARHPRESEGYTF
>-|TRBD2|TRBV7-2|TRBJ2-1
TGTGCCAGCAGCTTACTAGCGGGGGGCGGGGATGAGCAGTTCTTC
CASSLLAGGGDEQFF
>once|TRBD2|TRBV5-1|TRBJ2-3
TGCGCCAGCAGCCAGCATGTAGTAGCGGGAGGGCCTAACACAGATACGCAGTATTTT
CASSQHVVAGGPNTDTQYF
>-|-|TRBV5-1|TRBJ2-1
TGCGCCAGCAGCTTGAACAGCATCTCCTACAATGAGCAGTTCTTC
CASSLNSISYNEQFF
>-|-|TRBV20-1|TRBJ1-2
TGCAGTGCCACCGACATCGGGTACTATGGCTACACCTTC
CSATDIGYYGYTF
>few|-|TRBV18|TRBJ2-3
TGTGCCAGCTCACCACCTTCTAATCCAGATACGCAGTATTTT
CASSPPSNPDTQYF
>-|TRBD2|TRBV10-2|TRBJ2-7
TGCGCCAGCAGTCAACTAGCGGGGGGGCTCGGTGAGCAGTACTTC
CASSQLAGGLGEQYF
>few|TRBD1|TRBV7-6|TRBJ2-5
TGTGCCAGCAGCTTCTTACAGGGGGAGACCCAGTACTTC
CASSFLQGETQYF
>-|TRBD2|TRBV20-1|TRBJ2-7
TGCAGTGCTAGGGCCCCTCGCGGGGGGGCCTACGAGCAGTACTTC
CSARAPRGGAYEQYF
>few|TRBD2|TRBV29-1|TRBJ2-1
TGCAGCGTCTCCAGCGGGGGCTCTTACAATGAGCAGTTCTTC
CSVSSGGSYNEQFF
>-|-|TRBV10-2|TRBJ1-2
TGCGCCAGCGGCCTCCACGTCTGGACGGAGAACTATGGCTACACCTTC
CASGLHVWTENYGYTF
>-|-|TRBV27|TRBJ2-7
TGTGCCAGCAGCCCAGAACCTTCGTACGAGCAGTACTTC
CASSPEPSYEQYF
>-|-|TRBV9|TRBJ2-7
TGTGCCAGCAGCGCTCGACATAAACCGATACCCAAATTCTACGAGCAGTACTTC
CASSARHKPIPKFYEQYF
>few|TRBD1|TRBV4-1|TRBJ2-5
TGCGCCAGCAGCCAAGCGTACAGGGGGCGATCGGGGGAGCAAGAGACCCAGTACTTC
CASSQAYRGRSGEQETQYF
>-|TRBD1|TRBV19|TRBJ2-7
TGTGCCAGTAGTCATCAGGGGGCCGACGAGCAGTACTTC
CASSHQGADEQYF
>-|-|TRBV29-1|TRBJ1-2
TGCAGCGGAGGCAAGTGGGACGGCTACACCTTC
CSGGKWDGYTF
>few|TRBD1|TRBV5-1|TRBJ1-6
TGCGCCAGCAGTCGACAGGGGGGAGGTTCACCCCTCCACTTT
CASSRQGGGSPLHF
>-|-|TRBV7-2|TRBJ2-5
TGTGCCAGCAGCTTAGGTGGGGGGCGGTTAGAGACCCAGTACTTC
CASSLGGGRLETQYF
>few|TRBD1|TRBV10-2|TRBJ1-1
TGCGCCAGCAGCCTAGGGGGCTGGGGCACTGAAGCTTTCTTT
CASSLGGWGTEAFF
>few|TRBD1|TRBV4-1|TRBJ2-5
TGCGCCAGCAGCCAAGGACGACAGCGACAGGGTCCCCAAGAGACCCAGTACTTC
CASSQGRQRQGPQETQYF
>once|-|TRBV12-3/TRBV12-4|TRBJ1-3
TGTGCCAGCAGTTTAGCGTTCGGGGGCTCTGGAAACACCATATATTTT
CASSLAFGGSGNTIYF
>-|TRBD2|TRBV6-2/TRBV6-3|TRBJ2-7
TGTGCCAGCAGTTACCGTAGCGGGGGCCCCTACGAGCAGTACTTC
CASSYRSGGPYEQYF
>few|TRBD2|TRBV20-1|TRBJ2-4
TGCAGTGCTAGAAAGCTAGCGGGGGGGCCGGAGGCTGTAAAGGACATTCAGTACTTC
CSARKLAGGPEAVKDIQYF
>once|-|TRBV6-5|TRBJ2-1
TGTGCCAGCACCGCCGGCTATAACAATGAGCAGTTCTTC
CASTAGYNNEQFF
>-|TRBD1|TRBV11-2|TRBJ1-2
TGTGCCAGCAGCTTAGACCGGAGGACAGGGCGCGGCTACACCTTC
CASSLDRRTGRGYTF
>once|-|TRBV7-2|TRBJ2-7
TGTGCCAGCAACCTTGGCCGCTCCTACGAGCAGTACTTC
CASNLGRSYEQYF
>few|-|TRBV4-1|TRBJ2-7
TGCGCCAGCAGCCAGGACTACCTGAAAAACGAGCAGTACTTC
CASSQDYLKNEQYF
>-|-|TRBV20-1|TRBJ1-6
TGCAGTGCTATTTCCTGGGGAACTTATAATTCACCCCTCCACTTT
CSAISWGTYNSPLHF
>-|-|TRBV7-2|TRBJ1-1
TGTGCCAGCAGCTTCCCCCCTTCGACTCTCGGGAACACTGAAGCTTTCTTT
CASSFPPSTLGNTEAFF
>-|TRBD2|TRBV7-9|TRBJ2-2
TGTGCCAGCAGCCCCCCTGGGAGGGAGTCCGGGGAGCTGTTTTTT
CASSPPGRESGELFF
>few|-|TRBV5-1|TRBJ1-2
TGCGCCAGCAGCTTGGACTACTCTTATGGCTACACCTTC
CASSLDYSYGYTF
>-|TRBD2|TRBV7-8|TRBJ2-3
TGTGCCAGCAGCTTAGTGGCGGGGGGGTTTAGTACGCAGTATTTT
CASSLVAGGFSTQYF
>-|-|TRBV4-2|TRBJ2-5
TGTGCCAGCAGCCAAGGGGGAATCGGTGGGGAGACCCAGTACTTC
CASSQGGIGGETQYF
>once|-|TRBV29-1|TRBJ2-7
TGCAGCGTTGGTCGGACATTCCATGAGCAGTACTTC
CSVGRTFHEQYF
>-|TRBD1|TRBV9|TRBJ2-7
TGTGCCAGCAGCGCAGGGACAGGCCTTGCCGAGCAGTACTTC
CASSAGTGLAEQYF
>-|-|TRBV7-9|TRBJ2-5
TGTGCCAGCAGCTCGACTGGAGACCGAGGGGAGACCCAGTACTTC
CASSSTGDRGETQYF